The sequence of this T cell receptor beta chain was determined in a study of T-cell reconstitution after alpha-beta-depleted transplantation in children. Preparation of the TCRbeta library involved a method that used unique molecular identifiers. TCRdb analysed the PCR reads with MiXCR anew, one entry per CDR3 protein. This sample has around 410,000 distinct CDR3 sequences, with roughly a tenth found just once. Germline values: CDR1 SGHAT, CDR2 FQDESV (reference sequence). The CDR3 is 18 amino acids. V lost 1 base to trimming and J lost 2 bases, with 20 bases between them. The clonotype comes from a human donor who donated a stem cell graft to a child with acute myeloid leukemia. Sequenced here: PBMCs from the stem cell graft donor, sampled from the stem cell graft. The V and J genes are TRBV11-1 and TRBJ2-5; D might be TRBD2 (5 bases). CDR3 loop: CASSLVVGVAGVQETQYF. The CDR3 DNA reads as TGTGCCAGCAGCTTAGTTGTAGGTGTGGCGGGCGTACAAGAGACCCAGTACTTC.